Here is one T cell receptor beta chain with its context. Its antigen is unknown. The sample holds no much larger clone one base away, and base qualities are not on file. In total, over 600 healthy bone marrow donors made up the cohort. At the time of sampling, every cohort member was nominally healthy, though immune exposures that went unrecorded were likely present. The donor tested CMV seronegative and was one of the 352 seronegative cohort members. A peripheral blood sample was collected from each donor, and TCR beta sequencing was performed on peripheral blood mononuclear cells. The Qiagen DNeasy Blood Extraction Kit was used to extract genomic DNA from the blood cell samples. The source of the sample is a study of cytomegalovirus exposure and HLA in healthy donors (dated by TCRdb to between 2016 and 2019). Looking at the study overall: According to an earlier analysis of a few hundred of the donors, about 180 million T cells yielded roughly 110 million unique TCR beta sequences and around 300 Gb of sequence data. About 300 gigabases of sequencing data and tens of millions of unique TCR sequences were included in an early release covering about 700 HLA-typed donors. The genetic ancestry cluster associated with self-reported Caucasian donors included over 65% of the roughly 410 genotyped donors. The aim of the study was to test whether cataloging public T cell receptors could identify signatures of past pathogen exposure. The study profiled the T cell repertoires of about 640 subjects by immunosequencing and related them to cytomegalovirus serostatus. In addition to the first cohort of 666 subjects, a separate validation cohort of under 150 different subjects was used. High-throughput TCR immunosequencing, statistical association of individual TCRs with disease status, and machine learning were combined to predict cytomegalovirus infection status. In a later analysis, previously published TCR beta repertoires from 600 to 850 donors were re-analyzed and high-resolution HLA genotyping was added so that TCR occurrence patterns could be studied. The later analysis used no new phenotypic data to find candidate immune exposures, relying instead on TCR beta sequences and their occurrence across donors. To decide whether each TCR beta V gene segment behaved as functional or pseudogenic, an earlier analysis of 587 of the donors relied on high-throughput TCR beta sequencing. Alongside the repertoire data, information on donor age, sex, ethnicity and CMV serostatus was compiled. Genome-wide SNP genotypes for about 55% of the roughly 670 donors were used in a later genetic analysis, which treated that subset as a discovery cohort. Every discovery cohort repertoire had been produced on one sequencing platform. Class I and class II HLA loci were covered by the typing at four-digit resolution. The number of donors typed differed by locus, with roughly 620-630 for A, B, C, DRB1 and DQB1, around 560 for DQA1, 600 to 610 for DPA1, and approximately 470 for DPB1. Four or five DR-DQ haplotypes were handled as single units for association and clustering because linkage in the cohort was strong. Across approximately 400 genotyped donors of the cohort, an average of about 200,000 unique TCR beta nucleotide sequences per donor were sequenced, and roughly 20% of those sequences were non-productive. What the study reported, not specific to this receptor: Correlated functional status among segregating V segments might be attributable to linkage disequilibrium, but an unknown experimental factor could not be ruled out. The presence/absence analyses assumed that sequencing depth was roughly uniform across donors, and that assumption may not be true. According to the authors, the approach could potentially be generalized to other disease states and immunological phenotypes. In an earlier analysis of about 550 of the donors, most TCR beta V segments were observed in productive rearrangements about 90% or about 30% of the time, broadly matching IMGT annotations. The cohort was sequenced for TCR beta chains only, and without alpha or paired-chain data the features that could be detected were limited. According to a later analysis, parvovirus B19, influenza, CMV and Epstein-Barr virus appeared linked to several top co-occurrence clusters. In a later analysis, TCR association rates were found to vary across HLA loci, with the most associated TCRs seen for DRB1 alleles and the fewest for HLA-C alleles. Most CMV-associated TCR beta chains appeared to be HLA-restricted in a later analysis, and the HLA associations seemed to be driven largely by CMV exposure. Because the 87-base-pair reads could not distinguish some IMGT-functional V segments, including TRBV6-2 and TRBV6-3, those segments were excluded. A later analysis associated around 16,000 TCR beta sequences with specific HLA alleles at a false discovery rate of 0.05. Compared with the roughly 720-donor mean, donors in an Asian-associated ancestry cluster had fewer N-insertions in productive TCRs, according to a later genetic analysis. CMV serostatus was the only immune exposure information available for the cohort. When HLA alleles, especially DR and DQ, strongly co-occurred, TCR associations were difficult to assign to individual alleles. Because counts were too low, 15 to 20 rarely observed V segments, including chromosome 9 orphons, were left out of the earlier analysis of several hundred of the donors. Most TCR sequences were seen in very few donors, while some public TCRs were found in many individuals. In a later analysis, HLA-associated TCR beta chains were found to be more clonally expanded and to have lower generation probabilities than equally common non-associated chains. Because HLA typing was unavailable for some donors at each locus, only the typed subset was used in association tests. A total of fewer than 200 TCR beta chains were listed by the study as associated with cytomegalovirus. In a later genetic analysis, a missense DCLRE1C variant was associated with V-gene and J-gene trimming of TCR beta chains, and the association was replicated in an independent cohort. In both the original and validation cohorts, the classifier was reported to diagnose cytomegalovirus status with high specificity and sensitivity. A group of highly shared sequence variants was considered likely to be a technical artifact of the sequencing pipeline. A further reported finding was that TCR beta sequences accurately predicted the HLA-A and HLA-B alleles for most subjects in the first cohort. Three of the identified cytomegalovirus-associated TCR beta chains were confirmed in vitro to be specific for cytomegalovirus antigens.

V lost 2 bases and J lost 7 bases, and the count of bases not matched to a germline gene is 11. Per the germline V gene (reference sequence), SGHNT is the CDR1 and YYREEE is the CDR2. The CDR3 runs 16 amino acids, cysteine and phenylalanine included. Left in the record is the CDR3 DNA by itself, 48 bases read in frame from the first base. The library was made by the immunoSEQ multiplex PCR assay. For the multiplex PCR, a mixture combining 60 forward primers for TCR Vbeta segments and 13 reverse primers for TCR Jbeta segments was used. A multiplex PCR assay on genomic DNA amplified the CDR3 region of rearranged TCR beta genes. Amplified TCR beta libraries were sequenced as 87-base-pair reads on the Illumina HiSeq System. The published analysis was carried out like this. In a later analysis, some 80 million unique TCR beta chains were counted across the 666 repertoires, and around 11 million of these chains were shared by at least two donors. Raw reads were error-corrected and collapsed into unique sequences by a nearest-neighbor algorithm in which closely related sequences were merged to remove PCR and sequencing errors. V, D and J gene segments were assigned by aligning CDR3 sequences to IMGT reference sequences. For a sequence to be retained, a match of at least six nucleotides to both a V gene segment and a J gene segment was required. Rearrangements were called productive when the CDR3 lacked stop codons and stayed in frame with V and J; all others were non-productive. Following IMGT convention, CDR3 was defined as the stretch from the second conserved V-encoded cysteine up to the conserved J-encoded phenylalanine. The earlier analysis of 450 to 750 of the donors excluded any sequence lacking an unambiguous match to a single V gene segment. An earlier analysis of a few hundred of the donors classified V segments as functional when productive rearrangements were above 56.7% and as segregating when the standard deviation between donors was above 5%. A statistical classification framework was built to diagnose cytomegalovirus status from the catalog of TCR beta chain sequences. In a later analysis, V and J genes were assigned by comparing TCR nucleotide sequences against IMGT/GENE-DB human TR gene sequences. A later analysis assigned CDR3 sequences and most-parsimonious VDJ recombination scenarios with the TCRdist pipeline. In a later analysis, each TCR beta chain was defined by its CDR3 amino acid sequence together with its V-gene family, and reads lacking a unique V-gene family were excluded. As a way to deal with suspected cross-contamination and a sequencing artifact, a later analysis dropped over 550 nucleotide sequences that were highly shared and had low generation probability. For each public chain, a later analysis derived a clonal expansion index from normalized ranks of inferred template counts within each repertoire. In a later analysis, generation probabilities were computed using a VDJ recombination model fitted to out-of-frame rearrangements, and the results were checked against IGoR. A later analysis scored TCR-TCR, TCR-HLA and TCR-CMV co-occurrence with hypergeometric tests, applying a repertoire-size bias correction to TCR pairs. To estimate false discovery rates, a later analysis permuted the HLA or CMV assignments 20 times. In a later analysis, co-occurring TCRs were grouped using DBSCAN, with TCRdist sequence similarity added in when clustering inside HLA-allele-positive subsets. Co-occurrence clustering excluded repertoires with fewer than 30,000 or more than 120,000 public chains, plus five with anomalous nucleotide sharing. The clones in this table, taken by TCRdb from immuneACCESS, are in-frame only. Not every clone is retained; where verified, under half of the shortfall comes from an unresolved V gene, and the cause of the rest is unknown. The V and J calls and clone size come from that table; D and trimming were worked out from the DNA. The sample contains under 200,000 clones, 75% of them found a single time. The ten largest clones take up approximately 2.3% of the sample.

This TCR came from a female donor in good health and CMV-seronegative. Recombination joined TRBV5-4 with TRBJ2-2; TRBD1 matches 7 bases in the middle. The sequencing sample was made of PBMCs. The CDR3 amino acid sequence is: CASSLQPGQSHGELFF. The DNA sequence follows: TGTGCCAGCAGCTTACAACCGGGACAGTCTCACGGGGAGCTGTTTTTT.